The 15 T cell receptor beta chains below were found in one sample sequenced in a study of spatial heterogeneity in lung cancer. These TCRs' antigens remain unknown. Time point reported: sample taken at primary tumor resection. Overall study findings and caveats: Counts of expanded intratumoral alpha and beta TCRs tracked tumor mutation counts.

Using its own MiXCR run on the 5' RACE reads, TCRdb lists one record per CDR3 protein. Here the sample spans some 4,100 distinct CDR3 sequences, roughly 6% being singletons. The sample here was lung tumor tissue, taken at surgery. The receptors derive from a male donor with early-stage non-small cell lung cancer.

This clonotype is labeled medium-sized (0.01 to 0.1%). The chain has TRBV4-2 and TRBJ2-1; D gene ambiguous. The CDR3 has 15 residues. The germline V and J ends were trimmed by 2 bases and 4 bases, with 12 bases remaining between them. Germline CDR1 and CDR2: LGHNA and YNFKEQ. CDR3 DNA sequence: TGTGCCAGCAGCCAATTGGAGACCGGATACAATGAGCAGTTCTTC. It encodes CASSQLETGYNEQFF.

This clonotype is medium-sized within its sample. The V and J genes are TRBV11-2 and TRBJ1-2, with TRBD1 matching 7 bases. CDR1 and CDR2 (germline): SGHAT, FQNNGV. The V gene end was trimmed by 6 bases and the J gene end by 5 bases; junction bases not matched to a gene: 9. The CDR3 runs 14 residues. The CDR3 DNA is TGTGCCAGCAGGAATAGGGCAGGGGGTTATGGCTACACCTTC. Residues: CASRNRAGGYGYTF. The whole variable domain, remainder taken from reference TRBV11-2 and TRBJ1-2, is EAGVAQSPRYKIIEKRQSVAFWCNPISGHATLYWYQQILGQGPKLLIQFQNNGVVDDSQLPKDRFSAERLKGVDSTLKIQPAKLEDSAVYLCASRNRAGGYGYTFGSGTRLTVV.

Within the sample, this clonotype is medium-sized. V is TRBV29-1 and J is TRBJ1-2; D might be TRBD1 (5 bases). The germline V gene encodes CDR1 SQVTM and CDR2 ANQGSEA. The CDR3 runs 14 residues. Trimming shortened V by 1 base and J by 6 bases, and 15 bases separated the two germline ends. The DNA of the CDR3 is TGCAGCGTTGAAGTGTCTTGGGGGTCTGATGGCTACACCTTC. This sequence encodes CSVEVSWGSDGYTF.

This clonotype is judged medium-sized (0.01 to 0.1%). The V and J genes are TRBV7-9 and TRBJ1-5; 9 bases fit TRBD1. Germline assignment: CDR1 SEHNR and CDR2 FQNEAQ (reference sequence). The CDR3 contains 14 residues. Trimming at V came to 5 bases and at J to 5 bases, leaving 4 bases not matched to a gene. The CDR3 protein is CASSPGTGHQPQHF. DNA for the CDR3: TGTGCCAGCAGCCCCGGGACAGGGCATCAGCCCCAGCATTTT.

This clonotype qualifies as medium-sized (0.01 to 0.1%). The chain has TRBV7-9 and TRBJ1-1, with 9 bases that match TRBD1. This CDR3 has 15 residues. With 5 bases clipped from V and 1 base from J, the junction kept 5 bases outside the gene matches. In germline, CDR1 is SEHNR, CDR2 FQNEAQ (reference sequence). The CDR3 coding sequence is TGTGCCAGCAGCGTCCAACAGGGGGCGAACACTGAAGCTTTCTTT. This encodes CASSVQQGANTEAFF.

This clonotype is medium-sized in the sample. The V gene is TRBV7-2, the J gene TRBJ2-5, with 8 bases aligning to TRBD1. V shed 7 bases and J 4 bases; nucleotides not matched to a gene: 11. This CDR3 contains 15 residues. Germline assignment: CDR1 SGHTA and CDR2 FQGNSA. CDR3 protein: CASTIGAGTGETQYF. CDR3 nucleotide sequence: TGTGCCAGCACCATCGGGGCGGGGACAGGAGAGACCCAGTACTTC. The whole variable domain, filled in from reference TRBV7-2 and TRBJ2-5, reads GAGVSQSPSNKVTEKGKDVELRCDPISGHTALYWYRQSLGQGLEFLIYFQGNSAPDKSGLPSDRFSAERTGGSVSTLTIQRTQQEDSAVYLCASTIGAGTGETQYFGPGTRLLVL.

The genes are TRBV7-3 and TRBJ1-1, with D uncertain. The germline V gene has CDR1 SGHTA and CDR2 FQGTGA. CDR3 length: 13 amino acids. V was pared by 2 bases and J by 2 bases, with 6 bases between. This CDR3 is CASSLQQNTEAFF. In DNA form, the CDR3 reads TGTGCCAGCAGCTTACAACAAAACACTGAAGCTTTCTTT.

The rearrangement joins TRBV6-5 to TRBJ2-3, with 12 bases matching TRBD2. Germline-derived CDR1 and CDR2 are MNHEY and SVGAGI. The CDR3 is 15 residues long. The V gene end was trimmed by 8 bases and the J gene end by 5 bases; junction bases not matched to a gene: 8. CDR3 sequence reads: CASGSLLAGGDTQYF. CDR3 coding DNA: TGTGCCAGCGGATCCCTACTAGCGGGGGGAGATACGCAGTATTTT.

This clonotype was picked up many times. In DNA, the CDR3 is TGTGCCAGCAGCCAAGATCGGTACGGGGAGCTGTTTTTT. This sequence encodes CASSQDRYGELFF. This rearrangement joins TRBV3-1 to TRBJ2-2; D not certain. The CDR3 has 13 residues. Germline-derived CDR1 and CDR2 are LGHDT and YNNKEL (reference sequence). Deletions cut 0 bases from V and 7 bases from J, with 6 bases between.

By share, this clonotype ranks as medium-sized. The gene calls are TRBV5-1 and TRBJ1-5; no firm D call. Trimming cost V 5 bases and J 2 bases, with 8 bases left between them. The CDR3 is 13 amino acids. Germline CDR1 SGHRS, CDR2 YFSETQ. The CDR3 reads CASSRPRNQPQHF. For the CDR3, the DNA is TGCGCCAGCAGTCGGCCGCGCAATCAGCCCCAGCATTTT. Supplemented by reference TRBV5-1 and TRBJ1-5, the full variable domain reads KAGVTQTPRYLIKTRGQQVTLSCSPISGHRSVSWYQQTPGQGLQFLFEYFSETQRNKGNFPGRFSGRQFSNSRSEMNVSTLELGDSALYLCASSRPRNQPQHFGDGTRLSIL.

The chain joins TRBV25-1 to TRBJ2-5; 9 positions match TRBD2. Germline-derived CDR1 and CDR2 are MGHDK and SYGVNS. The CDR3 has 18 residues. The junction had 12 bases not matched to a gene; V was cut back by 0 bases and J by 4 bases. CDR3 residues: CASSEYPGVAGAGETQYF. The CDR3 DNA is TGTGCCAGCAGTGAATACCCCGGGGTAGCGGGGGCGGGAGAGACCCAGTACTTC.

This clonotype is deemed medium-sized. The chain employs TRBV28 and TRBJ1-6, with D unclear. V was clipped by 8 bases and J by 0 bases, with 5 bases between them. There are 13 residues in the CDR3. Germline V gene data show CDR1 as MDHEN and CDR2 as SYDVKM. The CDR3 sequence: CASASSYNSPLHF. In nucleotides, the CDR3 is TGTGCCAGCGCAAGCTCCTATAATTCACCCCTCCACTTT.

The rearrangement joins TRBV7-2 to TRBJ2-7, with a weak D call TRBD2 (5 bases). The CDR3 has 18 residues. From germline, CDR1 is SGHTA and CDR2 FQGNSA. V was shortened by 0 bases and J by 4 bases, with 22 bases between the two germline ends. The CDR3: CASSLAPATRASSYEQYF. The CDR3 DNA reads TGTGCCAGCAGCTTAGCCCCAGCAACGCGGGCCTCTTCATACGAGCAGTACTTC.

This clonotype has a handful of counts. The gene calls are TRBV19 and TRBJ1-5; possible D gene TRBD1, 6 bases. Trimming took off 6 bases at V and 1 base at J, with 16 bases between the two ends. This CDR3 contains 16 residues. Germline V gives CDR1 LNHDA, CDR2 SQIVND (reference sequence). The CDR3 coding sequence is TGTGCCAGTAGGTTATCGGACACAGGGAGCAATCAGCCCCAGCATTTT. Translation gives CASRLSDTGSNQPQHF.

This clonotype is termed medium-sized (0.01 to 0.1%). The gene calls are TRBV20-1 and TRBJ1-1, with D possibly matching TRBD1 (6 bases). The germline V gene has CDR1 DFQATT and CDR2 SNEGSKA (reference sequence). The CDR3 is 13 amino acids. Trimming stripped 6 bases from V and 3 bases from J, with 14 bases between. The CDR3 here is CSARTVFYTEAFF. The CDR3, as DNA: TGCAGTGCCCGGACAGTCTTTTACACTGAAGCTTTCTTT.